These T cell receptor beta chains were read from a single sample in a study of early T cells in non-severe SARS-CoV-2 infection. TCRdb redid the calling of the 5' RACE reads with MiXCR, one entry per CDR3 protein. The repertoire has roughly 70,000 distinct CDR3 sequences, roughly 18% of them found once; the top ten carry roughly 8.2%. The material was whole blood, obtained at baseline. The receptors come from an adult who was a healthcare worker with PCR-confirmed SARS-CoV-2 infection or an uninfected control (not recorded which). CDR3s include the opening cysteine and the closing phenylalanine or tryptophan. The D gene is left open where the match is weak. Where a row states a size, it is once, few, many or the class of an expanded clone; other rows omit it.

size	J	V	D	DNA	CDR3
NA	TRBJ2-3	TRBV6-9	NA	TGTGCCAGCAGTTACTTAACTTCTGTATGGGCAGATACGCAGTATTTT	CASSYLTSVWADTQYF
few	TRBJ1-1	TRBV10-2	NA	TGCGCCAGCAGTGAGATGGTTGAAGCTTTCTTT	CASSEMVEAFF
many	TRBJ2-7	TRBV6-5	TRBD1	TGTGCCAGCAGTTACCGGGGACAGGACTCGCGGTACGAGCAGTACTTC	CASSYRGQDSRYEQYF
few	TRBJ2-4	TRBV5-4	TRBD1	TGTGCCAGCAGCTTGTCATGGGACAGGGTGTCCAAAAACATTCAGTACTTC	CASSLSWDRVSKNIQYF
NA	TRBJ2-5	TRBV20-1	NA	TGCAGTGCTGAGGGGGAGACCCAGTACTTC	CSAEGETQYF
NA	TRBJ2-3	TRBV7-9	TRBD2	TGTGCCAGCAGCCGGACGGTGGGCGGGAGTGGTGCAGATACGCAGTATTTT	CASSRTVGGSGADTQYF
NA	TRBJ1-2	TRBV5-4	TRBD1	TGTGCCAGCAGCGCACGGGACAGGGGGGCCTATGGCTACACCTTC	CASSARDRGAYGYTF
few	TRBJ1-6	TRBV6-5	NA	TGTGCCAGCAGTTCCGACCAGTATAATTCACCCCTCCACTTT	CASSSDQYNSPLHF
many	TRBJ1-3	TRBV20-1	NA	TGCAGTGCTAGGGTCGTAGGAACTGGAAACACCATATATTTT	CSARVVGTGNTIYF
NA	TRBJ1-5	TRBV29-1	NA	TGCAGCGCAAGCTGGGGGAGCAATCAGCCCCAGCATTTT	CSASWGSNQPQHF
NA	TRBJ2-7	TRBV7-9	TRBD1	TGTGCCAGCAGCTCCCAGGGACAGGGGGACGAGCAGTACTTC	CASSSQGQGDEQYF
few	TRBJ2-2	TRBV10-3	NA	TGTGCCATCAGTGAGTCGGCCGTACAGTCCGGGGAGCTGTTTTTT	CAISESAVQSGELFF
many	TRBJ2-5	TRBV7-2	TRBD2	TGTGCCAGCAGCTTCCGCGGGGGGTACCAAGAGACCCAGTACTTC	CASSFRGGYQETQYF
few	TRBJ2-7	TRBV6-2/TRBV6-3	TRBD1	TGTGCCAGCAGCCGCCGACAGGGGAGCTCCTACGAGCAGTACTTC	CASSRRQGSSYEQYF
NA	TRBJ1-2	TRBV6-2/TRBV6-3	TRBD1	TGTGCCAGCAGTTACGATGTGGGACAGAGCTATGGCTACACCTTC	CASSYDVGQSYGYTF
NA	TRBJ2-3	TRBV7-9	TRBD2	TGTGCCAGCATCTCTAGCGGGAGCCTCACAGATACGCAGTATTTT	CASISSGSLTDTQYF
few	TRBJ2-5	TRBV20-1	NA	TGCAGTGCTGCAAGTACGGGCCAAGAGACCCAGTACTTC	CSAASTGQETQYF
NA	TRBJ2-7	TRBV4-2	TRBD1	TGTGCCAGCAGAACCGGGACAGGGGGGGACTCCTACGAGCAGTACTTC	CASRTGTGGDSYEQYF
NA	TRBJ2-7	TRBV27	NA	TGTGCCAGCAGTTCACTCTCCGAACAGTACTTC	CASSSLSEQYF
few	TRBJ1-6	TRBV28	TRBD1	TGTGCCAGCTATACTACTCGACAGGGAAATTCACCCCTCCACTTT	CASYTTRQGNSPLHF
few	TRBJ2-1	TRBV10-3	NA	TGTGCCATCAGTGAGTCCGAGGCTGGGGAGCAGTTCTTC	CAISESEAGEQFF
NA	TRBJ2-3	TRBV28	NA	TGTGCCAGCAGTTCCCACCGGGGGTTGACAGATACGCAGTATTTT	CASSSHRGLTDTQYF
few	TRBJ2-3	TRBV7-9	NA	TGTGCCAGCAGCTTACGACTAGAAGGCACAGATACGCAGTATTTT	CASSLRLEGTDTQYF
many	TRBJ2-7	TRBV20-1	TRBD1	TGCAGTGCTAGGTCCCGACAGGGTGTCTCCTACGAGCAGTACTTC	CSARSRQGVSYEQYF
few	TRBJ2-7	TRBV9	TRBD1	TGTGCCAGCAGCGCATATCGGACAGGGAAGTTCTACGAGCAGTACTTC	CASSAYRTGKFYEQYF
few	TRBJ2-7	TRBV18	NA	TGTGCCAGCTCACCACCGGGGGCCTCCTACGAGCAGTACTTC	CASSPPGASYEQYF
few	TRBJ2-1	TRBV24-1	TRBD1	TGTGCCACCAGTGACGAGGGGGCACCATGGAATGAGCAGTTCTTC	CATSDEGAPWNEQFF
NA	TRBJ1-6	TRBV4-2	TRBD1	TGTGCCAGCAGCAGGACAGGGCGGGATAATTCACCCCTCCACTTT	CASSRTGRDNSPLHF
medium-sized	TRBJ2-6	TRBV6-4	NA	TGTGCCAGCAGTGACTCGGCCAGCTCTGGGGCCAACGTCCTGACTTTC	CASSDSASSGANVLTF
once	TRBJ1-5	TRBV24-1	NA	TGTGCCACCAGTGATAACGGGAAGGGCAATCAGCCCCAGCATTTT	CATSDNGKGNQPQHF
NA	TRBJ2-1	TRBV21-1	NA	TGTGCCAGCAGCGGGACAGGGCCCAACAATGAGCAGTTCTTC	CASSGTGPNNEQFF
NA	TRBJ1-4	TRBV2	TRBD1	TGTGCCAGCAGTCCAAACAGGGGTTTCAATGAAAAACTGTTTTTT	CASSPNRGFNEKLFF
many	TRBJ2-2	TRBV11-2	TRBD2	TGTGCCAGCAGCTTAGTCTTATGGACTAGCGGGGGCATTGGGACCGGGGAGCTGTTTTTT	CASSLVLWTSGGIGTGELFF
few	TRBJ1-1	TRBV12-3/TRBV12-4	NA	TGTGCCAGCAGTTTAGGTTTGAACACTGAAGCTTTCTTT	CASSLGLNTEAFF
few	TRBJ1-2	TRBV6-5	NA	TGTGCCAGCAGTTCTGTAGCCCCGGGACTACAGGATGGCTACACCTTC	CASSSVAPGLQDGYTF
NA	TRBJ2-2	TRBV2	NA	TGTGCCAGCAGTTGGCAGTCGAACACCGGGGAGCTGTTTTTT	CASSWQSNTGELFF
NA	TRBJ2-7	TRBV20-1	NA	TGCAGTGGTTCAGGGGAAACGATCTCCTACGAGCAGTACTTC	CSGSGETISYEQYF
NA	TRBJ2-1	TRBV15	TRBD2	TGTGCCACCAGCCCCACCCGGGGGGGTGAGCAGTTCTTC	CATSPTRGGEQFF
many	TRBJ2-1	TRBV5-8	NA	TGTGCCAGCAGCTTGGCCTCGATCTCTTTTGCAAGCTCCTACAATGAGCAGTTCTTC	CASSLASISFASSYNEQFF
few	TRBJ2-2	TRBV7-9	NA	TGTGCCAGCAGCTTTTTCAGTACGAACACCGGGGAGCTGTTTTTT	CASSFFSTNTGELFF
NA	TRBJ2-6	TRBV4-3	NA	TGCGCCAGCAGCCCGAGGAGCGCCGGGGCCAACGTCCTGACTTTC	CASSPRSAGANVLTF
NA	TRBJ2-7	TRBV6-5	NA	TGTGCCAGCAAACTCAGGGACTCCTACGAGCAGTACTTC	CASKLRDSYEQYF
NA	TRBJ2-4	TRBV12-3/TRBV12-4	TRBD1	TGTGCCAGCAGACCGACAGGGGAAAACATTCAGTACTTC	CASRPTGENIQYF
NA	TRBJ2-7	TRBV29-1	NA	TGCAGCGGGACTGAAGGGTTGGAGCAGTACTTC	CSGTEGLEQYF
few	TRBJ2-1	TRBV7-9	NA	TGTGCCAGCACCCCTGACCGGGCGGGTGAGCAGTTCTTC	CASTPDRAGEQFF
few	TRBJ2-2	TRBV10-3	NA	TGTGCCATCAACGGAAGAACCGGGGAGCTGTTTTTT	CAINGRTGELFF
NA	TRBJ2-7	TRBV29-1	NA	TGCAGCGTCGGAGGGGGATTCTACGAGCAGTACTTC	CSVGGGFYEQYF
NA	TRBJ2-5	TRBV7-8	NA	TGTGCCAGCAGCAAAGCCACCCAGGGTAGACAAGAGACCCAGTACTTC	CASSKATQGRQETQYF
few	TRBJ2-7	TRBV7-8	TRBD1	TGTGCCAGCAGCTTAGGCTCCCAGGGGGCGGGGGAGCAGTACTTC	CASSLGSQGAGEQYF
few	TRBJ2-2	TRBV7-9	TRBD1	TGTGCCAGCAGGCTTCAGCCAGGGGGTGGCACCGGGGAGCTGTTTTTT	CASRLQPGGGTGELFF
few	TRBJ2-3	TRBV5-5	NA	TGTGCCAGCAGCTTTTTTGGGTTTGCGGGCCTTTCTTATACGCAGTATTTT	CASSFFGFAGLSYTQYF
many	TRBJ1-3	TRBV30	NA	TGTGCCTGGAGTGTCGGATCTGGAAACACCATATATTTT	CAWSVGSGNTIYF
NA	TRBJ1-4	TRBV12-3/TRBV12-4	NA	TGTGCCAGCAGTTTGATGGAGGGTGAAAAACTGTTTTTT	CASSLMEGEKLFF
NA	TRBJ1-1	TRBV2	NA	TGTGCCAGCAGAGAGGGACGCTTAGAACCACTAAAAGCTTTCTTT	CASREGRLEPLKAFF
few	TRBJ2-3	TRBV20-1	NA	TGCAGTGCCCAGCAAGGGGGGGCCACAGATACGCAGTATTTT	CSAQQGGATDTQYF
NA	TRBJ2-2	TRBV5-4	NA	TGTGCCAGCGCACTTGGCGGGACGAACACCGGGGAGCTTTTTTTT	CASALGGTNTGELFF
many	TRBJ2-1	TRBV2	NA	TGTGCCAGCAGCAGGGGCAGGAGTTCCTACAATGAGCAGTTCTTC	CASSRGRSSYNEQFF